This record looks at one TCR beta chain sequence and its context. This entry belongs to a study of identifying expanded T cells in peripheral blood. The CDR3 extends over 13 amino acids. Between the trimmed V and J ends, which lost 5 bases and 3 bases, there was a span of 10 bases. CDR1 and CDR2 from the germline V gene are SGHTA and FQGNSA. The assay was immunoSEQ multiplex PCR, and TCRdb's table has in-frame clones only and misses some. The profile covers under 130,000 clones, with more than 85% appearing a single time and about a sixth taken by the ten largest. V usage is TRBV7-2 and J usage is TRBJ1-2; D perhaps matches TRBD1 (6 bases). The sample was blood. This sequence was found in a person aged 18 to 70 in good health. CDR3 amino acids: CASSPQGDYGYTF. CDR3 DNA sequence: TGTGCCAGCAGCCCACAGGGAGACTATGGCTACACCTTC.